The rows below give T cell receptor beta chains drawn from one sample of a study of early T cells in non-severe SARS-CoV-2 infection. Each CDR3 protein gets one entry after TCRdb re-called the 5' RACE reads with MiXCR. The sample carries about 80,000 distinct CDR3 sequences, more than 10% recorded once. Sequencing was performed on whole blood. These receptors originate from an adult who was a healthcare worker with PCR-confirmed SARS-CoV-2 infection or an uninfected control (not recorded which). CDR3s include the opening cysteine and the closing phenylalanine or tryptophan. The D gene is left open where the match is weak. Size is stated for part of the rows, as once, few or many counts, or as a class when the clone is expanded.

D gene: TRBD2
CDR3 length: 15
V gene: TRBV9
J gene: TRBJ2-7
clone size: NA
CDR3 protein: CASSVGGGWSYEQYF
CDR3 DNA: TGTGCCAGCAGCGTAGGCGGGGGATGGTCCTACGAGCAGTACTTC

D gene: TRBD1
CDR3 length: 16
V gene: TRBV20-1
J gene: TRBJ1-1
clone size: NA
CDR3 protein: CSALDRARGKNTEAFF
CDR3 DNA: TGCAGTGCTCTGGACAGGGCCAGGGGAAAAAACACTGAAGCTTTCTTT

D gene: TRBD1
CDR3 length: 17
V gene: TRBV24-1
J gene: TRBJ1-5
clone size: NA
CDR3 protein: CATSDFQGQGRNQPQHF
CDR3 DNA: TGTGCCACCAGTGATTTCCAGGGACAGGGCCGAAATCAGCCCCAGCATTTT

D gene: NA
CDR3 length: 13
V gene: TRBV28
J gene: TRBJ1-6
clone size: NA
CDR3 protein: CASSFGGNSPLHF
CDR3 DNA: TGTGCCAGCAGTTTTGGGGGAAATTCACCCCTCCACTTT

D gene: NA
CDR3 length: 13
V gene: TRBV9
J gene: TRBJ2-7
clone size: few
CDR3 protein: CASSGGRAGEQYF
CDR3 DNA: TGTGCCAGCAGCGGGGGGCGTGCGGGAGAGCAGTACTTC

D gene: TRBD1
CDR3 length: 17
V gene: TRBV29-1
J gene: TRBJ2-6
clone size: NA
CDR3 protein: CSVSSTGVVSGANVLTF
CDR3 DNA: TGCAGCGTTTCATCAACAGGGGTTGTCTCTGGGGCCAACGTCCTGACTTTC

D gene: TRBD2
CDR3 length: 17
V gene: TRBV7-8
J gene: TRBJ2-1
clone size: many
CDR3 protein: CASSLEWLAGGPNEQFF
CDR3 DNA: TGTGCCAGCAGCTTAGAATGGCTAGCGGGAGGGCCGAATGAGCAGTTCTTC

D gene: NA
CDR3 length: 14
V gene: TRBV5-4
J gene: TRBJ1-1
clone size: NA
CDR3 protein: CASSLWGADTEAFF
CDR3 DNA: TGTGCCAGCAGTTTGTGGGGAGCCGACACTGAAGCTTTCTTT

D gene: NA
CDR3 length: 15
V gene: TRBV6-6
J gene: TRBJ2-4
clone size: few
CDR3 protein: CASSSLQGGKNIQYF
CDR3 DNA: TGTGCCAGCAGCTCGCTTCAGGGTGGCAAAAACATTCAGTACTTC

D gene: TRBD2
CDR3 length: 15
V gene: TRBV5-1
J gene: TRBJ2-7
clone size: few
CDR3 protein: CASSLGLAGVREQYF
CDR3 DNA: TGCGCCAGCAGCTTGGGGCTAGCGGGAGTACGGGAGCAGTACTTC

D gene: NA
CDR3 length: 16
V gene: TRBV6-6
J gene: TRBJ2-3
clone size: NA
CDR3 protein: CASSYPREDTTDTQYF
CDR3 DNA: TGTGCCAGCAGTTACCCCCGTGAGGACACTACAGATACGCAGTATTTT

D gene: TRBD2
CDR3 length: 15
V gene: TRBV5-1
J gene: TRBJ2-2
clone size: few
CDR3 protein: CASAESSGWTGELFF
CDR3 DNA: TGCGCCAGCGCGGAGAGTAGCGGGTGGACCGGGGAGCTGTTTTTT

D gene: NA
CDR3 length: 14
V gene: TRBV29-1
J gene: TRBJ2-5
clone size: many
CDR3 protein: CSVGGAGGQETQYF
CDR3 DNA: TGCAGCGTTGGAGGGGCAGGGGGGCAAGAGACCCAGTACTTC

D gene: NA
CDR3 length: 14
V gene: TRBV2
J gene: TRBJ1-5
clone size: NA
CDR3 protein: CASSEGQNNQPQHF
CDR3 DNA: TGTGCCAGCAGTGAGGGTCAGAATAATCAGCCCCAGCATTTT

D gene: TRBD2
CDR3 length: 16
V gene: TRBV7-9
J gene: TRBJ2-3
clone size: NA
CDR3 protein: CASSSGLAGTTDTQYF
CDR3 DNA: TGTGCCAGCAGTTCCGGACTAGCGGGAACAACAGATACGCAGTATTTT

D gene: NA
CDR3 length: 15
V gene: TRBV11-2
J gene: TRBJ1-3
clone size: many
CDR3 protein: CASSFERGSGNTIYF
CDR3 DNA: TGTGCCAGCAGCTTCGAAAGAGGCTCTGGAAACACCATATATTTT

D gene: NA
CDR3 length: 14
V gene: TRBV3-1
J gene: TRBJ2-1
clone size: few
CDR3 protein: CASSQVLAANEQFF
CDR3 DNA: TGTGCCAGCAGCCAAGTGCTAGCAGCCAATGAGCAGTTCTTC

D gene: TRBD2
CDR3 length: 15
V gene: TRBV28
J gene: TRBJ2-1
clone size: few
CDR3 protein: CASSLVAGEVDEQFF
CDR3 DNA: TGTGCCAGCAGTTTAGTAGCGGGAGAGGTCGATGAGCAGTTCTTC

D gene: NA
CDR3 length: 14
V gene: TRBV19
J gene: TRBJ1-2
clone size: many
CDR3 protein: CASSDGGVGYGYTF
CDR3 DNA: TGTGCCAGTAGTGACGGCGGGGTAGGCTATGGCTACACCTTC

D gene: TRBD1
CDR3 length: 15
V gene: TRBV27
J gene: TRBJ2-7
clone size: many
CDR3 protein: CASSSGQGAIYEQYF
CDR3 DNA: TGTGCCAGCAGTTCGGGACAGGGGGCGATTTACGAGCAGTACTTC

D gene: NA
CDR3 length: 13
V gene: TRBV29-1
J gene: TRBJ2-1
clone size: many
CDR3 protein: CSVEEGDGNEQFF
CDR3 DNA: TGCAGCGTTGAAGAGGGGGACGGGAATGAGCAGTTCTTC

D gene: TRBD1
CDR3 length: 16
V gene: TRBV5-6
J gene: TRBJ2-7
clone size: few
CDR3 protein: CASSPSPGQGTYEQYF
CDR3 DNA: TGTGCCAGCAGCCCATCGCCGGGACAGGGGACTTACGAGCAGTACTTC

D gene: NA
CDR3 length: 14
V gene: TRBV29-1
J gene: TRBJ2-2
clone size: many
CDR3 protein: CSVDGAGNTGELFF
CDR3 DNA: TGCAGCGTTGATGGCGCGGGAAACACCGGGGAGCTGTTTTTT

D gene: NA
CDR3 length: 11
V gene: TRBV29-1
J gene: TRBJ2-2
clone size: few
CDR3 protein: CSVRNTGELFF
CDR3 DNA: TGCAGCGTACGGAACACCGGGGAGCTGTTTTTT

D gene: NA
CDR3 length: 15
V gene: TRBV28
J gene: TRBJ2-3
clone size: NA
CDR3 protein: CASSPQGGAADTQYF
CDR3 DNA: TGTGCCAGCAGTCCCCAGGGTGGGGCGGCAGATACGCAGTATTTT

D gene: NA
CDR3 length: 14
V gene: TRBV12-3/TRBV12-4
J gene: TRBJ1-2
clone size: NA
CDR3 protein: CASRSTGRIYGYTF
CDR3 DNA: TGTGCCAGCAGGTCGACGGGGAGGATCTATGGCTACACCTTC

D gene: TRBD1
CDR3 length: 15
V gene: TRBV9
J gene: TRBJ2-7
clone size: many
CDR3 protein: CASSVGGTGGREQYF
CDR3 DNA: TGTGCCAGCAGCGTAGGGGGGACAGGGGGCCGCGAGCAGTACTTC

D gene: NA
CDR3 length: 10
V gene: TRBV5-1
J gene: TRBJ2-3
clone size: NA
CDR3 protein: CATVLNTQYF
CDR3 DNA: TGCGCCACGGTACTAAATACGCAGTATTTT

D gene: TRBD1
CDR3 length: 15
V gene: TRBV15
J gene: TRBJ1-6
clone size: few
CDR3 protein: CATSRRTGEDSPLHF
CDR3 DNA: TGTGCCACCAGCAGACGGACAGGAGAAGATTCACCCCTCCACTTT

D gene: NA
CDR3 length: 11
V gene: TRBV12-3/TRBV12-4
J gene: TRBJ1-3
clone size: few
CDR3 protein: CASGGGNTIYF
CDR3 DNA: TGTGCCAGCGGGGGCGGAAACACCATATATTTT

D gene: TRBD1
CDR3 length: 14
V gene: TRBV30
J gene: TRBJ1-1
clone size: few
CDR3 protein: CAWSEGQMNTEAFF
CDR3 DNA: TGTGCCTGGAGCGAGGGACAGATGAACACTGAAGCTTTCTTT

D gene: NA
CDR3 length: 14
V gene: TRBV24-1
J gene: TRBJ1-2
clone size: many
CDR3 protein: CATSDTRGGYGYTF
CDR3 DNA: TGTGCCACCAGTGATACCCGAGGGGGCTATGGCTACACCTTC

D gene: NA
CDR3 length: 15
V gene: TRBV5-6
J gene: TRBJ2-1
clone size: NA
CDR3 protein: CASSLGAGSYNEQFF
CDR3 DNA: TGTGCCAGCAGCCTAGGGGCGGGCTCCTACAATGAGCAGTTCTTC

D gene: TRBD2
CDR3 length: 17
V gene: TRBV5-1
J gene: TRBJ2-3
clone size: NA
CDR3 protein: CASSLGGLTSGTDTQYF
CDR3 DNA: TGCGCCAGCAGCTTGGGGGGTTTGACTAGCGGCACAGATACGCAGTATTTT

D gene: NA
CDR3 length: 15
V gene: TRBV9
J gene: TRBJ2-4
clone size: few
CDR3 protein: CASSPPGVTKNIQYF
CDR3 DNA: TGTGCCAGCAGCCCACCGGGAGTAACCAAAAACATTCAGTACTTC

D gene: TRBD2
CDR3 length: 15
V gene: TRBV10-3
J gene: TRBJ2-3
clone size: few
CDR3 protein: CAISHSGSQTDTQYF
CDR3 DNA: TGTGCCATCAGTCATAGCGGGAGTCAGACAGATACGCAGTATTTT